The sequence of this T cell receptor (beta chain) was determined in a study of blood T cell repertoires in COVID-19. The wider study: Some COVID-19 samples were acute and others convalescent; all came from the United States, Italy and Spain.

Assay: immunoSEQ multiplex PCR; the TCRdb copy retains only in-frame clones and omits some. The sample carries under 250,000 clones, 70% to 90% recorded once. The source material was peripheral blood. The sequence was obtained from a woman in her 70s with COVID-19, enrolled during active disease.

CDR3 in amino acids: CASSEGGLYYGYTF. In DNA form, the CDR3 reads TGTGCCAGCAGCGAGGGAGGCCTGTACTATGGCTACACCTTC. V and J are TRBV6-5 and TRBJ1-2; no definite D call. Looked up from germline, CDR1 is MNHEY and CDR2 is SVGAGI. The CDR3 spans 14 residues. V dropped 6 bases and J dropped 3 bases, with 14 bases sitting between them.